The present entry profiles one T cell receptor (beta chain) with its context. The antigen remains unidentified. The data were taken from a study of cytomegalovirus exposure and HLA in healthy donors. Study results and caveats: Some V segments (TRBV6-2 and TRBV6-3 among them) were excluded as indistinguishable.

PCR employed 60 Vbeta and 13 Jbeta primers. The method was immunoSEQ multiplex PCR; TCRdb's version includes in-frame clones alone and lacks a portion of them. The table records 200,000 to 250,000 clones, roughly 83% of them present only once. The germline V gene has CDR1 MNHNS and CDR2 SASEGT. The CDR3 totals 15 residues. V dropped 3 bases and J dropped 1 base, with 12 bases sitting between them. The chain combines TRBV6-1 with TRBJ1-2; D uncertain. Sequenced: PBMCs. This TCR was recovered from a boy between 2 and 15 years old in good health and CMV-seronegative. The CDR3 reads CASSEGRLFNYGYTF. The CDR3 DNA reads TGTGCCAGCAGTGAGGGCAGGCTCTTTAACTATGGCTACACCTTC.